The clone carrying this T cell receptor (beta chain) was observed a single time. Caucasian adults living in Nashville, Tennessee, provided all samples. Without sorting, samples used about 90 million PBMCs for genomic DNA. These data originate in a study of shared clonotypes between healthy human individuals. The V gene's germline CDR1 is MGHDK and CDR2 SYGVNS. Trimming removed 3 bases at V and 3 bases at J, with 5 bases between. CDR3 length equals 12 residues. TCRdb's copy holds only in-frame clones and misses some; the assay was immunoSEQ multiplex PCR. The table includes approximately 440,000 clones, 77% detected once.

The chain uses TRBV25-1 and TRBJ1-1, with D unresolved. The TCR comes from a woman aged 40-49 years in good health. Some clones in this sample may be carry-over from other donors' samples. Sequencing input: PBMCs. CDR3 residues: CASSEGYTEAFF. The CDR3 DNA is TGTGCCAGCAGTGAGGGTTACACTGAAGCTTTCTTT. The full variable domain, rest sourced from reference TRBV25-1 and TRBJ1-1, is EADIYQTPRYLVIGTGKKITLECSQTMGHDKMYWYQQDPGMELHLIHYSYGVNSTEKGDLSSESTVSRIRTEHFPLTLESARPSHTSQYLCASSEGYTEAFFGQGTRLTVV.